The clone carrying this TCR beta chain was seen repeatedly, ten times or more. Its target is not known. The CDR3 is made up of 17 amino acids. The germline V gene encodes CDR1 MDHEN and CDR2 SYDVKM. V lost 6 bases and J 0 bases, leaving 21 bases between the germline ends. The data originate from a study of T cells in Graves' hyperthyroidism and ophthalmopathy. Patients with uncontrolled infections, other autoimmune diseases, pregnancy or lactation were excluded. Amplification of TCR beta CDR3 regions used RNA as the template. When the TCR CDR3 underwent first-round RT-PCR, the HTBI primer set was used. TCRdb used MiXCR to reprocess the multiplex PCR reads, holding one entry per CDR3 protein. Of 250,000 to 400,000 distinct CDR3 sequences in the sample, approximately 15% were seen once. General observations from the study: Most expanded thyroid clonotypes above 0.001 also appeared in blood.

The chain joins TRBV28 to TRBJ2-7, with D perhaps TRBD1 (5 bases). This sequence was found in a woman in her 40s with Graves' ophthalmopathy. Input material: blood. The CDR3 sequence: CASSDTLFGANSYEQYF. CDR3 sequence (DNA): TGTGCCAGCAGCGACACACTATTTGGGGCGAACTCCTACGAGCAGTACTTC.